The 8 T cell receptor beta chains below all came from one sample that was sequenced in a study of T cell repertoires in cytomegalovirus infection. These receptors have no known antigen. TCRdb independently ran MiXCR on the reads; one entry per CDR3 protein. This sample has approximately 300,000 distinct CDR3 sequences; around a quarter occur once, and the top ten carry 13%. Sequencing was performed on cultured PBMCs, taken from culture after CMV antigen stimulation. These receptors were collected from a human donor in good health (CMV status not recorded). Some clones in this sample may be carry-over from other donors' samples.

The chain carries TRBV25-1 and TRBJ2-1, with 10 positions matching TRBD1. The CDR3 has 15 amino acids. Germline V lookup: CDR1 MGHDK, CDR2 SYGVNS. V lost 2 bases and J lost 10; bases outside the gene matches: 8. The CDR3 bases are TGTGCCAGCAGTGAACCGGGACAGGGGTTTCAAGAGCAGTTCTTC. Translated, it gives CASSEPGQGFQEQFF. The full variable domain, in which reference TRBV25-1 and TRBJ2-1 provide the parts outside the CDR3, is EADIYQTPRYLVIGTGKKITLECSQTMGHDKMYWYQQDPGMELHLIHYSYGVNSTEKGDLSSESTVSRIRTEHFPLTLESARPSHTSQYLCASSEPGQGFQEQFFGPGTRLTVL.

This clonotype was recorded at least ten times. The V and J genes are TRBV7-2 and TRBJ2-5; D remains unclear. V was cut by 6 bases and J by 5 bases, with 10 bases left in between. This CDR3 is built from 12 residues. Germline CDR1 is SGHTA and CDR2 is FQGNSA. The CDR3 sequence: CASSKTPETQYF. The DNA of the CDR3 is TGTGCCAGCAGTAAAACACCGGAGACCCAGTACTTC.

This clonotype was seen more than once but under ten times. V gene TRBV7-2 combines with J gene TRBJ2-3; 13 nucleotides line up with TRBD2. This CDR3 has 15 amino acids. CDR1 is SGHTA, CDR2 FQGNSA, per germline. V was clipped by 6 bases and J by 4 bases; unmatched bases: 4. CDR3 region: CASRRLAGGADTQYF. The CDR3 region has the DNA TGTGCCAGCAGACGACTAGCGGGAGGTGCAGATACGCAGTATTTT. Complete variable domain (other parts from reference TRBV7-2 and TRBJ2-3): GAGVSQSPSNKVTEKGKDVELRCDPISGHTALYWYRQSLGQGLEFLIYFQGNSAPDKSGLPSDRFSAERTGGSVSTLTIQRTQQEDSAVYLCASRRLAGGADTQYFGPGTRLTVL.

This clonotype was counted between two and nine times. The V gene is TRBV6-5, the J gene TRBJ2-2; the match to TRBD2 covers 7 bases. The CDR3 totals 15 residues. Germline lookup yields CDR1 MNHEY and CDR2 SVGAGI. The junction had 7 bases not matched to a gene; V was cut back by 7 bases and J by 2 bases. CDR3 nucleotide sequence: TGTGCCAGCATTCGGGCTAGCGGAAACACCGGGGAGCTGTTTTTT. This sequence encodes CASIRASGNTGELFF.

At least ten counts were recorded for this clonotype. The chain couples TRBV29-1 to TRBJ2-1; D is tentatively TRBD1 or TRBD2 (6 bases each). The CDR3 contains 13 residues. Trimming removed 5 bases from V and 4 bases from J, with 12 bases in between. Germline values: CDR1 SQVTM, CDR2 ANQGSEA. CDR3 sequence (DNA): TGCAGCGTTCAAGGGGGACTTTACAATGAGCAGTTCTTC. Protein: CSVQGGLYNEQFF.

The chain combines TRBV5-5 with TRBJ2-1, with TRBD1 matching over 7 bases. CDR1 is SGHKS, CDR2 YYEKEE, per germline (reference sequence). This CDR3 comprises 15 residues. V gave up 4 bases and J gave up 7 bases; unmatched junction bases: 11. The CDR3 region has the DNA TGTGCCAGCAGCCCGGGTTGGGACAGAAAAAATGAGCAGTTCTTC. The encoded protein is CASSPGWDRKNEQFF.

This chain links TRBV30 with TRBJ2-1; TRBD2 is a possible D gene (5 bases). V was cut by 0 bases and J by 10 bases, with 13 bases left in between. This CDR3 region has 13 residues. Germline CDR1 and CDR2: GTSNPN and SVGIG (reference sequence). The CDR3 coding sequence is TGTGCCTGGAGTGTTATCGAGGGAAGGGAGCAGTTCTTC. Protein sequence: CAWSVIEGREQFF.

This chain joins TRBV11-3 and TRBJ2-1, with 7 bases aligning to TRBD2. This CDR3 has 15 amino acids. The ends lost 3 bases at V and 5 bases at J; junction bases unmatched: 7. The germline gives CDR1 SGHNT, CDR2 YENEEA. DNA for the CDR3: TGTGCCAGCAGCTTGGATGGGACTAAAGACAATGAGCAGTTCTTC. This translates into CASSLDGTKDNEQFF.